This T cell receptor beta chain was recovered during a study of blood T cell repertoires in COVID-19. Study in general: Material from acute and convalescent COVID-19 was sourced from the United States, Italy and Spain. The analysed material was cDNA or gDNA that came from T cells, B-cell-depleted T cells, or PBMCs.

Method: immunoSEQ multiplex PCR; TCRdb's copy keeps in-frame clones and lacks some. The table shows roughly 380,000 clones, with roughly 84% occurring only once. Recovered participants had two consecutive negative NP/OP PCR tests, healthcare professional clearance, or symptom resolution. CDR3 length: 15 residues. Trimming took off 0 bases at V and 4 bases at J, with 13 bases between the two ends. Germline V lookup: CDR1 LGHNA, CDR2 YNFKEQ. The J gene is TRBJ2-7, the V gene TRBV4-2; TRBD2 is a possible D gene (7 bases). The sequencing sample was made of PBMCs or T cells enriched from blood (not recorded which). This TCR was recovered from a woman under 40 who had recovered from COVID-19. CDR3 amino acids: CASSQDGGAGYEQYF. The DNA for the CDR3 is TGTGCCAGCAGCCAAGATGGGGGGGCGGGATACGAGCAGTACTTC.